Sequencing of this TCR beta chain was carried out in a study of cytomegalovirus exposure and HLA in healthy donors. V was shortened by 4 bases and J by 5 bases, with 11 bases between the two germline ends. Germline CDR1 and CDR2: LNHDA and SQIVND (reference sequence). This CDR3 has 14 residues. Vbeta (60) and Jbeta (13) primers were used in the PCR. The protocol was immunoSEQ multiplex PCR, while the TCRdb copy is restricted to in-frame clones and leaves out a portion. The repertoire holds fewer than 250,000 clones, with around 75% as singletons. This clonotype was obtained from a woman in her thirties in good health and CMV-seronegative. The V call is TRBV19, the J call TRBJ2-2; tentatively, D is TRBD2 (7 bases). Material: PBMCs. This chain's CDR3 is CASSKGGGTGELFF. The CDR3 nucleotides are TGTGCCAGTAGTAAGGGAGGGGGGACCGGGGAGCTGTTTTTT.